One T cell receptor beta chain is described in this entry. The sample is drawn from a study of blood T cell repertoires in COVID-19. In the study overall: The samples span acute and convalescent COVID-19 from the United States, Italy and Spain. PBMCs, B-cell-depleted T cells, or T cells provided the cDNA or gDNA that made up the material.

The length of the CDR3 is 13 residues. Germline assignment: CDR1 LNHNV and CDR2 YYDKDF (reference sequence). Deletions cut 8 bases from V and 6 bases from J, with 14 bases between. As processed by the authors: Reference gene primer amplification yielded estimated nucleated cell counts. The repertoire was sequenced with immunoSEQ multiplex PCR; TCRdb's copy has only in-frame clones and lacks some. The V and J calls and clone size come from that table; D and trimming were worked out from the DNA. The table has some 220,000 clones, over 80% seen once. J is TRBJ2-1 and V is TRBV15; TRBD2 might be the D (5 bases). Sequencing was performed on peripheral blood. This sequence was found in a human donor in a cohort sampled during active COVID-19. The CDR3 reads CATGTGGLNEQFF. DNA for the CDR3: TGTGCCACCGGTACTGGAGGCCTCAATGAGCAGTTCTTC.